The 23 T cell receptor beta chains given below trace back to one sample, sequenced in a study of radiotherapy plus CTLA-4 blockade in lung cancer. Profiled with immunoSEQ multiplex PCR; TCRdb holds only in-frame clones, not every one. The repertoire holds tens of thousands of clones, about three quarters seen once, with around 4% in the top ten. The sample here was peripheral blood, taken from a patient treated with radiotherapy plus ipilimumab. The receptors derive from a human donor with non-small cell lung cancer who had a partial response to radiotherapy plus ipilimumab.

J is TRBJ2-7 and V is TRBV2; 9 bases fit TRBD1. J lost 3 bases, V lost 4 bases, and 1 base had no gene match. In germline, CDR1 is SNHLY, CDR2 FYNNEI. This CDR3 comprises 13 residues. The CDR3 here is CASSVDRGYEQYF. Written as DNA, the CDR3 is TGTGCCAGCAGTGTGGACAGGGGCTACGAGCAGTACTTC.

The CDR3 reads CASSLPSSYNEQFF. The CDR3 coding sequence is TGTGCCAGCAGCTTACCCAGCTCCTACAATGAGCAGTTCTTC. The chain is built from TRBV5-8 and TRBJ2-1; D gene uncertain. With 2 bases removed from V and 0 bases from J, the gap between germline ends came to 6 bases. CDR1 is SGHTS and CDR2 is YDEGEE in the germline V gene. The CDR3 has 14 residues.

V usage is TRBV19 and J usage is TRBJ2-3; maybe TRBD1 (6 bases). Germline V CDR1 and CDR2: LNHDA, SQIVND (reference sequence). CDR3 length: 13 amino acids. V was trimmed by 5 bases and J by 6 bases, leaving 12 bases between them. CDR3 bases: TGTGCCAGTAGTGCCTACAGGGCCGATACGCAGTATTTT. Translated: CASSAYRADTQYF.

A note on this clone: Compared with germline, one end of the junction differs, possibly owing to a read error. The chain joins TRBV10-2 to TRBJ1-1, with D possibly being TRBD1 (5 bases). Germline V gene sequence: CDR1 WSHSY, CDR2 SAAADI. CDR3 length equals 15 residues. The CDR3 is CASSELEGLKTEAFF. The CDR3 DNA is TGCGCCAGCAGTGAGTTGGAGGGACTGAAGACTGAAGCTTTCTTT.

CDR3 DNA: TGTGCCAGCAGTTCCCGTCGAGTAGCGGGCTCCTACGAGCAGTACTTC. Translating gives CASSSRRVAGSYEQYF. V usage is TRBV6-5 and J usage is TRBJ2-7, with 7 bases matching TRBD2. The germline V gene has CDR1 MNHEY and CDR2 SVGAGI. CDR3 length equals 16 residues. V was pared by 4 bases and J by 0 bases, with 9 bases of the junction left unmatched.

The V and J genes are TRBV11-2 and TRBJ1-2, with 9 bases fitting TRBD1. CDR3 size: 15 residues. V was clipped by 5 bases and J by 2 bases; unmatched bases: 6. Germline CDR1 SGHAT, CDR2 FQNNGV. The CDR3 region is CASSARTGENYGYTF. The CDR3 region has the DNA TGTGCCAGCAGCGCTCGGACAGGGGAGAACTATGGCTACACCTTC. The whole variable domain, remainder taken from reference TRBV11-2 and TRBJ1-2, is EAGVAQSPRYKIIEKRQSVAFWCNPISGHATLYWYQQILGQGPKLLIQFQNNGVVDDSQLPKDRFSAERLKGVDSTLKIQPAKLEDSAVYLCASSARTGENYGYTFGSGTRLTVV.

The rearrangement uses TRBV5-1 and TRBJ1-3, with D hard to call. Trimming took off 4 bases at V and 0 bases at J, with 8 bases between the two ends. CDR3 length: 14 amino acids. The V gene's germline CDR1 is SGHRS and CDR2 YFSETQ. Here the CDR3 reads CASSTTVSGNTIYF. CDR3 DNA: TGCGCCAGCAGCACAACAGTCTCTGGAAACACCATATATTTT.

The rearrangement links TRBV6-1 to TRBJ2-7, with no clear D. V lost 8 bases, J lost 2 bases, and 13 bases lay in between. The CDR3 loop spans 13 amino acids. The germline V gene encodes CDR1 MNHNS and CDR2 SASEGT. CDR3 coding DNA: TGTGCCAGCTTAGCCCTATCCACCTACGAGCAGTACTTC. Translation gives CASLALSTYEQYF.

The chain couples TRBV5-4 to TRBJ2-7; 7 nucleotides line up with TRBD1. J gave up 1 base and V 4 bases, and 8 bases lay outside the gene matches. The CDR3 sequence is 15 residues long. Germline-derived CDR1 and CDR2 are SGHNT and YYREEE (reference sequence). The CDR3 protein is CASSPPPGGSYEQYF. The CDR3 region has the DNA TGTGCCAGCAGCCCACCCCCAGGGGGATCCTACGAGCAGTACTTC. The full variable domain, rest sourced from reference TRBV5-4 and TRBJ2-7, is ETGVTQSPTHLIKTRGQQVTLRCSSQSGHNTVSWYQQALGQGPQFIFQYYREEENGRGNFPPRFSGLQFPNYSSELNVNALELDDSALYLCASSPPPGGSYEQYFGPGTRLTVT.

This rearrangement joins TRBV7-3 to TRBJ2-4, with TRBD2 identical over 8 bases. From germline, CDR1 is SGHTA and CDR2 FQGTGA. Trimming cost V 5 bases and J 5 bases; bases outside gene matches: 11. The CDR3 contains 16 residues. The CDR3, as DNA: TGTGCCAGCAGCGAATCTGCGGGGGGACCGGAAAACATTCAGTACTTC. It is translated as CASSESAGGPENIQYF.

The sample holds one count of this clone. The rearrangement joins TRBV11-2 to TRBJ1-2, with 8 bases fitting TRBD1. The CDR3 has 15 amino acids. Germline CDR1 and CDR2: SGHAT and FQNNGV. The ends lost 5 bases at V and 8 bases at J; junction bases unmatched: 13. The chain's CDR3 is CASSPDGGQAGGYTF. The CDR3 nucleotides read TGTGCCAGCAGCCCAGATGGGGGACAGGCAGGCGGCTACACCTTC.

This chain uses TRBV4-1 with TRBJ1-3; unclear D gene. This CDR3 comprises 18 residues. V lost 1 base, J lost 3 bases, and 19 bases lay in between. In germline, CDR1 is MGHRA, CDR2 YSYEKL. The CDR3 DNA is TGCGCCAGCAGCCAAGGCCCCGAGGGCGGGGTCGGTGGAAACACCATATATTTT. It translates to CASSQGPEGGVGGNTIYF.

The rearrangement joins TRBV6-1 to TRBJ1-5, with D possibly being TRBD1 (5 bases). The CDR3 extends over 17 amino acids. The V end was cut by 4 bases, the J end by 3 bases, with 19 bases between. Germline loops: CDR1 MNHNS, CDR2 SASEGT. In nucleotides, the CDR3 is TGTGCCAGCAGTGCCCCGCCACAAGGGGAGGACAATCAGCCCCAGCATTTT. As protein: CASSAPPQGEDNQPQHF.

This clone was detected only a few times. The CDR3, as DNA: TGTGCCACCTCGGACGCAGGGGCTAATCAGCCCCAGCATTTT. Translated, it gives CATSDAGANQPQHF. This chain uses TRBV28 with TRBJ1-5; D is possibly TRBD1 (6 bases). The ends were cut back, 10 bases at V and 4 bases at J, with 17 bases in the middle. The CDR3 is made up of 14 amino acids. Germline CDR1 MDHEN, CDR2 SYDVKM. Looking up the rest from reference TRBV28 and TRBJ1-5 gives the full variable domain: DVKVTQSSRYLVKRTGEKVFLECVQDMDHENMFWYRQDPGLGLRLIYFSYDVKMKEKGDIPEGYSVSREKKERFSLILESASTNQTSMYLCATSDAGANQPQHFGDGTRLSIL.

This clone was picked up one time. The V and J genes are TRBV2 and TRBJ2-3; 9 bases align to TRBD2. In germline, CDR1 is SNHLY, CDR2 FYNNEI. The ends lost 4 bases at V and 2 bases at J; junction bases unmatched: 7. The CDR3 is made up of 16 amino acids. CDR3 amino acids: CASSGRGGSITDTQYF. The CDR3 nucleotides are TGTGCCAGCAGTGGGCGGGGGGGATCCATCACAGATACGCAGTATTTT.

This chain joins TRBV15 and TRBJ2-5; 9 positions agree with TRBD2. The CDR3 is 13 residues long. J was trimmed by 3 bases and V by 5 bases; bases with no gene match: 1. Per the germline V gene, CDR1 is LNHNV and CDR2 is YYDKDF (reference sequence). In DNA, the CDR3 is TGTGCCACCAGCCGCGGGGGGGAAGAGACCCAGTACTTC. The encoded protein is CATSRGGEETQYF.

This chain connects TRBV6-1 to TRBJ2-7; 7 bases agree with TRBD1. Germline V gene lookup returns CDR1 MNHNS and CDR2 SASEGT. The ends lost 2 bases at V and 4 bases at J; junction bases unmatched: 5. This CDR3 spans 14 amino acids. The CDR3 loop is CASSETGTEYEQYF. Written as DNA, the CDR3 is TGTGCCAGCAGTGAAACAGGGACAGAGTACGAGCAGTACTTC.

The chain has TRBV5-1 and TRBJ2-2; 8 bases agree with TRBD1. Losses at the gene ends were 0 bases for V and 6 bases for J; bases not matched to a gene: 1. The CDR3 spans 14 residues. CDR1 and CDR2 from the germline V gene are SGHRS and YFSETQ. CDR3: CASSLDRGSGELFF. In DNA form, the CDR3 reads TGCGCCAGCAGCTTGGACAGGGGGTCCGGGGAGCTGTTTTTT.

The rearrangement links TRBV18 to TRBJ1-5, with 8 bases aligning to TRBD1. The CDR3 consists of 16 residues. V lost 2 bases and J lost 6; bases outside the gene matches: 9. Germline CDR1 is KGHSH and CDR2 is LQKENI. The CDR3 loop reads CASSPGQGFEGQPQHF. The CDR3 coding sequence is TGTGCCAGCTCACCAGGACAGGGATTCGAAGGTCAGCCCCAGCATTTT.

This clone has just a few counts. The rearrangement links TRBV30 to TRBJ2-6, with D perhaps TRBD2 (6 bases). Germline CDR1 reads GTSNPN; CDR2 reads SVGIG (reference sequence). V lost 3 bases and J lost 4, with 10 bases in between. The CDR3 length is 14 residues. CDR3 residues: CAWRPEGGANVLTF. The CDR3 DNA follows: TGTGCCTGGAGACCGGAGGGCGGGGCCAACGTCCTGACTTTC.

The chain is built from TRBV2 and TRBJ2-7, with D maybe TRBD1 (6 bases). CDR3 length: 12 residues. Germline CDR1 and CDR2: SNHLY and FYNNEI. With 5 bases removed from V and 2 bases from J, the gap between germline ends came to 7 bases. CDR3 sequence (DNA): TGTGCCAGCAGTAAGGGGGCCTACGAGCAGTACTTC. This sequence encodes CASSKGAYEQYF.

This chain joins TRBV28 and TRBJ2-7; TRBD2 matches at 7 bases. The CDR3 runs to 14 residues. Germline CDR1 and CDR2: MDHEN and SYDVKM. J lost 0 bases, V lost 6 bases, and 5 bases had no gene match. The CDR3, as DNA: TGTGCCAGCAGATTTAGCGGGTCCTCCTACGAGCAGTACTTC. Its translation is CASRFSGSSYEQYF.

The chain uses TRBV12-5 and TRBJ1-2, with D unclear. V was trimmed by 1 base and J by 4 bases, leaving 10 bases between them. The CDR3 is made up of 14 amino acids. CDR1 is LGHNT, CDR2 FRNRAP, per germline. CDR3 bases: TGTGCTAGTGGTTTGGGGAGAATGAGCTATGGCTACACCTTC. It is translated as CASGLGRMSYGYTF.